This is a list of T cell receptor beta chains from one sample in a study of T cells in localized non-small cell lung cancer. Some clones are missing from TCRdb's copy, which holds only in-frame ones; the method was immunoSEQ multiplex PCR. In the table there are about 26,000 clones, over 75% of which are singletons. This specimen consisted of peripheral blood, obtained before any cancer treatment. These receptors were obtained from a man between 40 and 75 years old with stage III squamous cell lung carcinoma. CDR3s include the opening cysteine and the closing phenylalanine or tryptophan. A D gene is named only where the DNA matches it firmly. Part of the rows lack a size; the others show once, few, many or a class for expanded clones.

-	-	TRBV5-6	TRBJ1-1	TGTGCCAGCAGCTTAGCCAAACAGGGTAGTGACACTGAAGCTTTCTTT	CASSLAKQGSDTEAFF
-	TRBD2	TRBV19	TRBJ2-3	TGTGCCAGTAGTATCGAGACTAGCGGGGGGATCAGGACAGATACGCAGTATTTT	CASSIETSGGIRTDTQYF
-	TRBD1	TRBV5-5	TRBJ1-2	TGTGCCAGCAGCGAGGCAGGGGGCGCTTTCTATGGCTACACCTTC	CASSEAGGAFYGYTF
-	TRBD1	TRBV6-6	TRBJ2-1	TGTGCCAGCAGTTGGACAGGGGGGGGGTACAATGAGCAGTTCTTC	CASSWTGGGYNEQFF
-	-	TRBV7-6	TRBJ2-5	TGTGCCAGCAGCTTCGGGGAAGAGACCCAGTACTTC	CASSFGEETQYF
-	TRBD1	TRBV28	TRBJ1-2	TGTGCCAGCAGTTCGGGACAGGGGACCCATGGCTACACCTTC	CASSSGQGTHGYTF
-	-	TRBV19	TRBJ2-6	TGTGCCAGTGAACGGAGCTCTGGGGCCAACGTCCTGACTTTC	CASERSSGANVLTF
-	TRBD2	TRBV27	TRBJ2-7	TGTGCCAGCAGCCGGACTAGCGGGAGTCAGGACGAGCAGTACTTC	CASSRTSGSQDEQYF
few	TRBD2	TRBV7-3	TRBJ2-3	TGTGCCAGCAGCGCCCAAGGAGGACTAGCGACAGATACGCAGTATTTT	CASSAQGGLATDTQYF
-	-	TRBV7-3	TRBJ1-1	TGTGCCAGCAGCTTAAATGAGGGTGACACTGAAGCTTTCTTT	CASSLNEGDTEAFF
once	-	TRBV5-1	TRBJ2-3	TGCGCCAGCAGCTCCGGGACAGCGGGGTTTACGCAGTATTTT	CASSSGTAGFTQYF
-	TRBD1	TRBV12-5	TRBJ2-3	TGTGCTAGTGGTTTGGGGACAGGCTCATCTGCTACGCAGTATTTT	CASGLGTGSSATQYF
-	-	TRBV14	TRBJ2-2	TGTGCCAGCAGCCCAGACCTGGGGCTGAACACCGGGGAGCTGTTTTTT	CASSPDLGLNTGELFF
-	-	TRBV7-7	TRBJ2-3	TGTGCCAGCAGCTTAGATGGGGCGGGAGATACGCAGTATTTT	CASSLDGAGDTQYF
few	-	TRBV28	TRBJ1-4	TGTGCCAGCAGTCTGGCTAGCCGGAATGAAAAACTGTTTTTT	CASSLASRNEKLFF
once	-	TRBV18	TRBJ2-5	TGTGCCAGCTCACCCCCTGCCCAATGGGGGACCCAGTACTTC	CASSPPAQWGTQYF
-	TRBD2	TRBV27	TRBJ2-3	TGTGCCAGCAGTTGGCTAGCGGGAGATGGTTCCGATACGCAGTATTTT	CASSWLAGDGSDTQYF
-	TRBD1	TRBV5-1	TRBJ1-1	TGCGCCAGCAGCTCGCGGACAGGCATGAACACTGAAGCTTTCTTT	CASSSRTGMNTEAFF
-	TRBD1	TRBV10-1	TRBJ2-3	TGCGCCAGCAGCGTGACAGGGGTAGATACGCAGTATTTT	CASSVTGVDTQYF
-	-	TRBV5-4	TRBJ1-1	TGTGCCAGCAGCCCCCCGGTAGGGGAAGCTTTCTTT	CASSPPVGEAFF
-	-	TRBV27	TRBJ2-5	TGTGCCAGCAGTCCCTCCGGGGTGGCGGAGACCCAGTACTTC	CASSPSGVAETQYF
once	-	TRBV6-1	TRBJ2-3	TGTGCCAGCAGGGGCGGGGTCACAGATACGCAGTATTTT	CASRGGVTDTQYF
-	-	TRBV2	TRBJ2-7	TGTGCCAGCACTACTTCTTACGAGCAGTACTTC	CASTTSYEQYF
-	-	TRBV6-5	TRBJ1-1	TGTGCCAGCAGTGGGCGCTCCACTGAAGCTTTCTTT	CASSGRSTEAFF
-	-	TRBV6-5	TRBJ2-3	TGTGCCAGCAGCCTCGGGTTGCGGTCCACAGATACGCAGTATTTT	CASSLGLRSTDTQYF
-	-	TRBV19	TRBJ1-2	TGTGCCAGTAGTATAATTGGGATCTATGGCTACACCTTC	CASSIIGIYGYTF
-	-	TRBV30	TRBJ2-1	TGTGCCTGGAGTGTACTTGGGGGAGACTACAATGAGCAGTTCTTC	CAWSVLGGDYNEQFF
-	-	TRBV7-9	TRBJ2-3	TGTGCCAGCAGCTCCCAGCCAGCCCCAGATACGCAGTATTTT	CASSSQPAPDTQYF
-	-	TRBV7-2	TRBJ2-3	TGTGCCAGCAGCAGTTACACCACAGATACGCAGTATTTT	CASSSYTTDTQYF
-	TRBD2	TRBV2	TRBJ2-1	TGTGCCAGCAGTGTGACAACTAGCGGGAGGGCCCATCGGTACAATGAGCAGTTCTTC	CASSVTTSGRAHRYNEQFF
-	-	TRBV27	TRBJ2-2	TGTGCCAGCAGTCCATCCGGGACAACGAACACCGGGGAGCTGTTTTTT	CASSPSGTTNTGELFF
once	-	TRBV25-1	TRBJ2-1	TGTGCCACCCTCGGGGGTAGGGGTCACAATGAGCAGTTCTTC	CATLGGRGHNEQFF
-	TRBD1	TRBV25-1	TRBJ1-1	TGCGCCAGCAGTGAGTCCCCGGGACAGGGAGGGATGAACACTGAAGCTTTCTTT	CASSESPGQGGMNTEAFF
-	TRBD2	TRBV6-6	TRBJ2-1	TGTGCCAGCAGACTAGCGGGGGAATACAATGAGCAGTTCTTC	CASRLAGEYNEQFF
once	-	TRBV19	TRBJ2-1	TGTGCCTCCCAGGGAATAGGTCTCACCAGCTCCTACAATGAGCAGTTCTTC	CASQGIGLTSSYNEQFF
-	TRBD1	TRBV11-2	TRBJ2-4	TGTGCCAGCAGCTCAGGACAGGGGATCATTCAGTACTTC	CASSSGQGIIQYF
-	-	TRBV4-1	TRBJ2-2	TGCGCCAGCAGCCAAGCAAGTCGTGGGGGGACGCGTACCGGGGAGCTGTTTTTT	CASSQASRGGTRTGELFF
-	-	TRBV11-3	TRBJ2-1	TGTGCCAGCAGCTTTCCCGGAATCGGTGAGCAGTTCTTC	CASSFPGIGEQFF
-	-	TRBV7-6	TRBJ2-1	TGTGCCAGCAGCTTAGGGACGGGAAGCAATGAGCAGTTCTTC	CASSLGTGSNEQFF
-	-	TRBV18	TRBJ2-3	TGTGCCAGCTCACCTAGGGCTAGCACAGATACGCAGTATTTT	CASSPRASTDTQYF
-	-	TRBV7-2	TRBJ2-2	TGTGCCAGCAGCGCTCAGGGGCTGATCACCGGGGAGCTGTTTTTT	CASSAQGLITGELFF
few	TRBD2	TRBV27	TRBJ2-1	TGTGCCAGCAGTTACACTAGCGGGAGGGTGTTTGAGCAGTTCTTC	CASSYTSGRVFEQFF
few	-	TRBV6-5	TRBJ1-5	TGTGCCAGCAGTCGACTATGGGGAAATCAGCCCCAGCATTTT	CASSRLWGNQPQHF
-	TRBD1	TRBV7-9	TRBJ1-1	TGTGCCAGCAGCCTGACAGGGGCCACTGAAGCTTTCTTT	CASSLTGATEAFF
-	-	TRBV2	TRBJ2-1	TGTGCCAGCAGCGACCGGGACATAGCCTACAATGAGCAGTTCTTC	CASSDRDIAYNEQFF
-	-	TRBV15	TRBJ2-5	TGTGCCACCAGCAGCCACATGGGCATTGGCCAAGAGACCCAGTACTTC	CATSSHMGIGQETQYF
-	-	TRBV7-6	TRBJ1-5	TGTGCCAGCAGCTCCGCCGACAGGCAGCCCCAGCATTTT	CASSSADRQPQHF
-	-	TRBV5-6	TRBJ2-2	TGTGCCAGCAGCCCGGTCAATCCCACCGGGGAGCTGTTTTTT	CASSPVNPTGELFF
-	-	TRBV5-1	TRBJ2-1	TGCGCCAGCAGCTTTGGGGACGCGAGGGACTTTGAGCAGTTCTTC	CASSFGDARDFEQFF
few	-	TRBV30	TRBJ1-1	TGTGCCTGGAGTACCACCACTGAAGCTTTCTTT	CAWSTTTEAFF
-	TRBD1	TRBV5-6	TRBJ2-7	TGTGCCAGCAGCTTACAGGGGGCCTACGAGCAGTACTTC	CASSLQGAYEQYF
-	-	TRBV27	TRBJ1-1	TGTGCCAGCAGTTTCCTGGTGGGGGGAGGAGATAACACTGAAGCTTTCTTT	CASSFLVGGGDNTEAFF
-	-	TRBV28	TRBJ1-2	TGTGCCAGCAGTTCTACCGCGCCCCCGGGCTACACCTTC	CASSSTAPPGYTF
-	-	TRBV7-8	TRBJ1-1	TGTGCCAGCAGCTTATTGTCAGGGCAGGTGGGGGCCGAAGCTTTCTTT	CASSLLSGQVGAEAFF